Shown below are 22 T cell receptor beta chains from a single sample sequenced in a study of Graves' ophthalmopathy and Graves' hyperthyroidism. Researchers took RNA transcripts and amplified TCR beta CDR3 regions from them. First-round RT-PCR employed HTBI primers, with a second-round multiplex PCR after it. TCRdb recomputed calls from the multiplex PCR reads with MiXCR, one row per CDR3 protein. The table has 350,000 to 400,000 distinct CDR3 sequences, roughly 14% seen once. Source material: peripheral blood. The receptor set was obtained from a young woman with stable Graves' hyperthyroidism.

In this sample, this clonotype turned up many times. No conserved phenylalanine or tryptophan ends this CDR3, so it is likely a read error. The rearrangement joins TRBV6-5 to TRBJ2-2, with no clear D. CDR1 is MNHEY and CDR2 is SVGAGI in the germline V gene. This CDR3 contains 13 residues. The V end was cut by 2 bases, the J end by 2 bases, with 3 bases between. The CDR3 loop reads CASSYVNTGELFS. In DNA form, the CDR3 reads TGTGCCAGCAGTTACGTCAACACCGGGGAGCTGTTTTCT.

There are many counts of this clonotype. The chain links TRBV10-1 to TRBJ2-7; 9 nucleotides line up with TRBD1. After removal of 2 bases from V and 7 bases from J, the junction contained 9 bases not matched to a gene. Germline assignment: CDR1 WNHNN and CDR2 SYGVQD (reference sequence). This CDR3 is built from 15 residues. The CDR3 nucleotides read TGCGCCAGCAGTGAGCCCGGACAGGGGAACGAAGAGCAGTACTTC. Amino acid sequence: CASSEPGQGNEEQYF.

This clonotype has a count of ten or more. The V gene is TRBV20-1, the J gene TRBJ1-2, with unresolved D. V was shortened by 5 bases and J by 7 bases, with 8 bases between the two germline ends. CDR1 is DFQATT and CDR2 is SNEGSKA in the germline V gene (reference sequence). The CDR3 is made up of 10 amino acids. CDR3 sequence: CSAGSGGYTF. The CDR3 DNA follows: TGCAGTGCTGGGTCGGGTGGCTACACCTTC.

This clonotype has at least ten counts. The V and J genes are TRBV12-5 and TRBJ2-7; 7 bases are a match to TRBD1. V was pared by 3 bases and J by 7 bases, with 24 bases of the junction left unmatched. The CDR3 spans 19 residues. CDR1 LGHNT and CDR2 FRNRAP come from the germline V gene. For the CDR3, the DNA is TGTGCTAGTGGTTTCCCCCCTTTCCCTCCACGACAGGGTAAAAGGGAGCAGTACTTC. Translating gives CASGFPPFPPRQGKREQYF.

This rearrangement joins TRBV6-5 to TRBJ2-7; 10 bases match TRBD1. Unmatched junction bases numbered 2, after V lost 0 bases and J lost 3 bases. In germline, CDR1 is MNHEY, CDR2 SVGAGI. The CDR3 extends over 15 amino acids. Here the CDR3 reads CASSYSTGGGYEQYF. The CDR3 nucleotides read TGTGCCAGCAGTTACTCGACAGGGGGCGGCTACGAGCAGTACTTC.

This clonotype was counted many times. The chain links TRBV6-1 to TRBJ2-5, with no clear D. Germline CDR1 reads MNHNS; CDR2 reads SASEGT. This CDR3 region has 14 residues. V lost 4 bases and J lost 2, with 11 bases in between. CDR3 sequence: CASSGTDLQETQYF. CDR3 DNA sequence: TGTGCCAGCAGTGGAACAGACTTACAAGAGACCCAGTACTTC.

This clonotype was detected ten times or more. The chain combines TRBV6-1 with TRBJ1-1; D gene ambiguous. The V gene lost 6 bases and the J gene lost 3 bases, with 14 bases spanning the gap. Germline V gives CDR1 MNHNS, CDR2 SASEGT. This CDR3 comprises 14 residues. The CDR3 DNA follows: TGTGCCAGCAGAAGCCATGACCGAGACACTGAAGCTTTCTTT. It specifies CASRSHDRDTEAFF.

Many counts were recorded for this clonotype. The chain links TRBV2 to TRBJ2-7, with a weak D call TRBD1 (6 bases). The germline CDR1 and CDR2 sequences are SNHLY and FYNNEI. Trimming cost V 5 bases and J 6 bases, with 14 bases left between them. This CDR3 is 13 amino acids long. The CDR3 here is CASSTTGQGEQYF. The CDR3 DNA sequence: TGTGCCAGCAGTACGACAGGTCAAGGCGAGCAGTACTTC.

This clonotype was seen at least ten times. This chain links TRBV20-1 with TRBJ2-7; D is uncertain. Germline CDR1 and CDR2: DFQATT and SNEGSKA (reference sequence). V dropped 3 bases and J dropped 0 bases, with 9 bases sitting between them. This CDR3 region has 13 residues. This chain's CDR3 is CSASTGSSYEQYF. The CDR3 bases are TGCAGTGCTAGTACTGGCAGCTCCTACGAGCAGTACTTC.

This clonotype was found a few times. The rearrangement joins TRBV12-3 or TRBV12-4 to TRBJ1-6; D not resolved. The length of the CDR3 is 14 residues. The germline V and J ends were trimmed by 1 base and 7 bases, with 8 bases remaining between them. The CDR3 loop is CASSLGLVNSPLHF. CDR3 nucleotide sequence: TGTGCCAGCAGTTTAGGGTTGGTGAATTCACCCCTCCACTTT.

This clonotype has a count of ten or more. This chain links TRBV20-1 with TRBJ2-7, with a tentative D call TRBD1 (6 bases). The V end lost 3 bases, the J end lost 6 bases, and 12 bases lay between the germline ends. The CDR3 spans 12 residues. The germline gives CDR1 DFQATT, CDR2 SNEGSKA (reference sequence). This CDR3 reads CSARSRGGEQYF. CDR3 sequence (DNA): TGCAGTGCTAGGAGCAGGGGTGGCGAGCAGTACTTC.

This clonotype was recorded many times. The J gene is TRBJ2-7, the V gene TRBV2, with D unresolved. Trimming pared 2 bases from V and 0 bases from J, leaving 11 bases between. The CDR3 contains 15 residues. Per germline, CDR1 SNHLY and CDR2 FYNNEI. Here the CDR3 reads CASSESSSLSYEQYF. The CDR3 DNA sequence: TGTGCCAGCAGTGAATCAAGTTCCCTCTCCTACGAGCAGTACTTC. Combining the CDR3 with reference TRBV2 and TRBJ2-7 gives the whole variable domain EPEVTQTPSHQVTQMGQEVILRCVPISNHLYFYWYRQILGQKVEFLVSFYNNEISEKSEIFDDQFSVERPDGSNFTLKIRSTKLEDSAMYFCASSESSSLSYEQYFGPGTRLTVT.

There are many counts of this clonotype. J is TRBJ1-2 and V is TRBV20-1, with D possibly being TRBD1 (6 bases). V lost 0 bases to trimming and J lost 8 bases, with 13 bases between them. The CDR3 contains 13 residues. Germline loops: CDR1 DFQATT, CDR2 SNEGSKA (reference sequence). CDR3 amino acids: CSARDQGLGGYTF. Written as DNA, the CDR3 is TGCAGTGCTAGAGATCAGGGGTTAGGGGGCTACACCTTC.

This clonotype was counted many times. The chain is built from TRBV7-9 and TRBJ1-2; D possibly corresponds to TRBD1 (5 bases). V lost 3 bases to trimming and J lost 5 bases, with 10 bases between them. CDR1 is SEHNR and CDR2 is FQNEAQ in the germline V gene (reference sequence). The CDR3 has 13 residues. The CDR3, as DNA: TGTGCCAGCAGCTTTGGCGGGGCTTATGGCTACACCTTC. Residues: CASSFGGAYGYTF.

The sample holds many counts of this clonotype. A read error may be the cause here, since a much bigger clone is one base away. The chain employs TRBV6-1 and TRBJ1-2; D not resolved. The V gene's germline CDR1 is MNHNS and CDR2 SASEGT. The ends were cut back, 4 bases at V and 4 bases at J, with 10 bases in the middle. The CDR3 spans 13 residues. In nucleotides, the CDR3 is TGTGCCAGCAGTGTCACACAGAGCTATGGCTACACCTTC. This translates into CASSVTQSYGYTF.

This clonotype was counted a few times. This rearrangement joins TRBV5-1 to TRBJ1-1, with a tentative D call TRBD1 (5 bases). The CDR3 is 16 amino acids. Trimming took 0 bases from V and 4 from J, leaving 16 bases between them. Germline assignment: CDR1 SGHRS and CDR2 YFSETQ. Here the CDR3 reads CASSLDRQLTSTEAFF. The CDR3 nucleotides read TGCGCCAGCAGCTTGGATAGACAGCTAACAAGCACTGAAGCTTTCTTT.

This clonotype was seen many times. This sequence joins TRBV20-1 and TRBJ1-6; the D is unclear. The V end lost 4 bases, the J end lost 4 bases, and 17 bases lay between the germline ends. Germline-derived CDR1 and CDR2 are DFQATT and SNEGSKA (reference sequence). The CDR3 has 16 amino acids. The CDR3 region has the DNA TGCAGTGCTACCAGACTTTCGGAGGGTTATAATTCACCCCTCCACTTT. Encoded protein: CSATRLSEGYNSPLHF.

This clonotype has ten or more counts. The CDR3 DNA is TGTGCCAGCAGTGACGCCCGGGTCCCATTCCTGGGTGGCTACACCTTC. The encoded protein is CASSDARVPFLGGYTF. The chain couples TRBV6-1 to TRBJ1-2; no firm D call. Trimming took 3 bases from V and 7 from J, leaving 21 bases between them. The CDR3 runs 16 residues. Looked up from germline, CDR1 is MNHNS and CDR2 is SASEGT.

Of note for this clonotype: The conserved phenylalanine or tryptophan is not found at the CDR3 terminus, so this likely reflects a read error. The chain couples TRBV27 to TRBJ1-5, with TRBD1 matching 9 bases. Germline lookup yields CDR1 MNHEY and CDR2 SMNVEV (reference sequence). Trimming removed 8 bases from V and 5 bases from J; junction bases left unmatched: 4. The CDR3 is 13 amino acids. CDR3 loop: CASCWDRDQPQHV. CDR3 in DNA: TGTGCCAGCTGTTGGGACAGGGATCAGCCCCAGCATGTT.

This clonotype was counted many times. This chain uses TRBV20-1 with TRBJ2-5; D possibly corresponds to TRBD1 (6 bases). V was cut by 0 bases and J by 1 base, with 15 bases left in between. The CDR3 spans 16 residues. The germline gives CDR1 DFQATT, CDR2 SNEGSKA (reference sequence). CDR3: CSARDLRGGRQETQYF. The DNA for the CDR3 is TGCAGTGCTAGAGATCTTCGAGGGGGTCGCCAAGAGACCCAGTACTTC.

This chain uses TRBV20-1 with TRBJ2-5; 16 bases align to TRBD2. CDR1 and CDR2 from the germline V gene are DFQATT and SNEGSKA (reference sequence). The junction had 8 bases not matched to a gene; V was cut back by 0 bases and J by 4 bases. The CDR3 length is 18 residues. The CDR3 reads CSARDAGTSGGVVETQYF. CDR3 DNA: TGCAGTGCTAGAGATGCCGGGACTAGCGGGGGGGTAGTAGAGACCCAGTACTTC.

Notes on this clonotype: Possible read error: a much larger clone is one base away. CDR3 nucleotide sequence: TGCGCCAGCAGCTCACAGGGTACTCGGCGTCTCACTGAAGCTTTCTTT. As protein: CASSSQGTRRLTEAFF. V gene TRBV5-1 combines with J gene TRBJ1-1, with D maybe TRBD1 (6 bases). CDR1 is SGHRS and CDR2 is YFSETQ in the germline V gene. Trimming took off 3 bases at V and 4 bases at J, with 19 bases between the two ends. There are 16 residues in the CDR3.